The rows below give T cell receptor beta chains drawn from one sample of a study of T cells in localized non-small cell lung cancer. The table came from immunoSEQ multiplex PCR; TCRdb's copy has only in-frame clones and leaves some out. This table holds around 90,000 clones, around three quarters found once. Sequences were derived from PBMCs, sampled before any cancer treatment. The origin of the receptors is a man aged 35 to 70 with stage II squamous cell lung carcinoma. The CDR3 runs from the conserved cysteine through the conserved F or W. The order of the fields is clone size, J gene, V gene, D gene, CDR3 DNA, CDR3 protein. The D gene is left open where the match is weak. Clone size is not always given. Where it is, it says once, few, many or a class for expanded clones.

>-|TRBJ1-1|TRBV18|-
TGTGCCAGCTTCACCAGGTCATGGCTAGGTCCCCTCGGGGCTTTCTTT
CASFTRSWLGPLGAFF
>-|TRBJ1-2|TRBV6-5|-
TGTGCCAGCAGTTACGACAGCGGTAGTGGCTACACCTTC
CASSYDSGSGYTF
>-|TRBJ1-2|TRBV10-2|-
TGCGCCAGCATCCCAACCCCCGGCTATGGCTACACCTTC
CASIPTPGYGYTF
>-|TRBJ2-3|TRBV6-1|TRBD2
TGTGCCAGCAGCGGGGGGGCCTGGACAGATACGCAGTATTTT
CASSGGAWTDTQYF
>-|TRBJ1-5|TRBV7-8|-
TGTGCCAGCAGCTTGGGGAAGTCCCGGAGCAATCAGCCCCAGCATTTT
CASSLGKSRSNQPQHF
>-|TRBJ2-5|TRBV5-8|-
TGTGCCAGCAGCCCCAGGGGTAAAGAGACCCAGTACTTC
CASSPRGKETQYF
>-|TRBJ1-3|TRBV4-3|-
TGCGCCAGCGGAGAGGGTGGTCCTGGAAACACCATATATTTT
CASGEGGPGNTIYF
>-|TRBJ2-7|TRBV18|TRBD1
TGTGCCAGCTCACCAACAGGGGGCCCCTCCTACGAGCAGTACTTC
CASSPTGGPSYEQYF
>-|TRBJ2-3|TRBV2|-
TGTGCCAGCAGTGGGAGAAATACGCAGTATTTT
CASSGRNTQYF
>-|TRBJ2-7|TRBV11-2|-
TGTGCCAGCAGCTTAGCGGGGGCAGAAAGCGAGCAGTACTTC
CASSLAGAESEQYF
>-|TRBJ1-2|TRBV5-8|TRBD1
TGTGCCAGCAGCTTGGGGACAGGCAATGGCTACACCTTC
CASSLGTGNGYTF
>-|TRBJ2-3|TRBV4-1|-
TGCGCCAGCAGCTCCGCAGCAGGGCCGGGCACAGATACGCAGTATTTT
CASSSAAGPGTDTQYF
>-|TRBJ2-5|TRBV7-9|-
TGTGCCAGCAGCTTAGGGCTAGCAGGGTCGGAGACCCAGTACTTC
CASSLGLAGSETQYF
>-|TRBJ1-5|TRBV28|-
TGTGCCAGCAGAGCCGCAGGGTTCCGGAATCAGCCCCAGCATTTT
CASRAAGFRNQPQHF
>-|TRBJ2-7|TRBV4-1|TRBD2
TGCGCCAGCAGCCAAGCTCCGGGACTAGCGGGCGACGAGCAGTACTTC
CASSQAPGLAGDEQYF
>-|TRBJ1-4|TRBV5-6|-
TGTGCCAGCAGCTTGCTGGGGGAGGCTAATGAAAAACTGTTTTTT
CASSLLGEANEKLFF
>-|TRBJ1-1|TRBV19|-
TGTGCCAGTAGAAAGTCTACGGGCGCTGAAGCTTTCTTT
CASRKSTGAEAFF
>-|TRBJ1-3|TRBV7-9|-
TGTGCCAGCAGCCCCGGGGGAGGAGGGCCCGGAAACACCATATATTTT
CASSPGGGGPGNTIYF
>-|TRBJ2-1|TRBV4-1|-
TGCGCCAGCAGCCAAGGGCCAGACAATGAGCAGTTCTTC
CASSQGPDNEQFF
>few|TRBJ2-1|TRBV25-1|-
TGTGCCAGCAGCCCAGGGGCGGGAGTGAATAATGAGCAGTTCTTC
CASSPGAGVNNEQFF
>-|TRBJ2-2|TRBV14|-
TGTGCCAGCAGCCAAGCTCGCCTACAGGCGAACACCGGGGAGCTGTTTTTT
CASSQARLQANTGELFF
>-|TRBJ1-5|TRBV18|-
TGTGCCAGCTCGCCACCTCCGGGGGGTGTCGGTCAGCCCCAGCATTTT
CASSPPPGGVGQPQHF
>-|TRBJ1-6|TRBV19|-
TGTGCCAGTAGTATAGGCAGCCGAACCACCCTCCACTTT
CASSIGSRTTLHF
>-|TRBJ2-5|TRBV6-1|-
TGTGCCAGCAGTGTGTCGGCCCGACGGCAAGAGACCCAGTACTTC
CASSVSARRQETQYF
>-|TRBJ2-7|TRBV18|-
TGTGCCAGCTCACCCGAGGGCGGCGAGCAGTACTTC
CASSPEGGEQYF
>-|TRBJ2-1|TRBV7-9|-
TGTGCCAGCAGCTTAGATAACAATGAGCAGTTCTTC
CASSLDNNEQFF
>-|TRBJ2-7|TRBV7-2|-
TGTGCCAGCAGCCCTCGTACACGGGAAGATGCCTACGAGCAGTACTTC
CASSPRTREDAYEQYF
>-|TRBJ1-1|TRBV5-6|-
TGTGCCAGCAGCTTGGTGGACAGAGCACATAACACTGAAGCTTTCTTT
CASSLVDRAHNTEAFF
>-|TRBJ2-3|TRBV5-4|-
TGTGCCAGCAGCTTTCCGGATAGGGGGGGGAAAGATACGCAGTATTTT
CASSFPDRGGKDTQYF
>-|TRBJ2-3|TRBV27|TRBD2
TGTGCCAGCAGTCTCCTAGCGGGAGTTACAGATACGCAGTATTTT
CASSLLAGVTDTQYF
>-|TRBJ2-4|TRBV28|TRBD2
TGTGCCAGCAGTTTCTGGGAGGGAGCCAAAAACATTCAGTACTTC
CASSFWEGAKNIQYF
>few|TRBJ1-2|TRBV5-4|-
TGTGCCAGCAGCTTGGCGGGTTACACGAGCGGCTACACCTTC
CASSLAGYTSGYTF
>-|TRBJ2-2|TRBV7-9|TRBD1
TGTGCCAGCAGCTTAATGGGGACAGCGAACACCGGGGAGCTGTTTTTT
CASSLMGTANTGELFF
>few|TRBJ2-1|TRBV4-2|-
TGTGCCAGCAGCCCCCAAACGACTAATGAGCAGTTCTTC
CASSPQTTNEQFF
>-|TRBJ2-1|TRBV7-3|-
TGTGCCAGCAGCCTTCACCCCGGGAGCGTAGATGAGCAGTTCTTC
CASSLHPGSVDEQFF
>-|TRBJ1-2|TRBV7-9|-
TGTGCCAGCAGCCAGTACCAGGGGTATGGCTACACCTTC
CASSQYQGYGYTF
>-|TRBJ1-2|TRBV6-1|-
TGTGCCAGCAGTAACTTCAGGGGCCCCAATGGCTACACCTTC
CASSNFRGPNGYTF
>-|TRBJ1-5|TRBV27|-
TGTGCCAGCAGCCTCCTCCAGGGCAATCAGCCCCAGCATTTT
CASSLLQGNQPQHF
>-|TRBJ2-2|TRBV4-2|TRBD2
TGTGCCAGCAGCCTACCCGGGACTAGCGGGATATACCGGGAGCTGTTTTTT
CASSLPGTSGIYRELFF
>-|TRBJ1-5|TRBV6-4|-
TGTGCCAGCAGTGTCAACGTATTCCAGCCCCAGCATTTT
CASSVNVFQPQHF
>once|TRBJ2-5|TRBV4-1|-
TGCGCCAGCAGCCAAATTGGTCGCGGCCAAGAGACCCAGTACTTC
CASSQIGRGQETQYF
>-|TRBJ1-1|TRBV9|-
TGTGCCAGCAGCGCTACAGGCGAACAAGCTTTCTTT
CASSATGEQAFF
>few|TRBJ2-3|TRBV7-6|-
TGTGCCAGCAGCCCCCCGCGAGGAGCAGATACGCAGTATTTT
CASSPPRGADTQYF
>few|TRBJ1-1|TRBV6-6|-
TGTGCCAGCAGTTACGGTGGGGGTGGGGGAGCTTTCTTT
CASSYGGGGGAFF
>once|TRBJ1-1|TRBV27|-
TGTGCCAGCAGTAAGGGGAGAAACCTGAACACTGAAGCTTTCTTT
CASSKGRNLNTEAFF
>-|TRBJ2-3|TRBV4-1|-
TGCGCCAGCAGCCTGGGGACATCCCGTAGCACAGATACGCAGTATTTT
CASSLGTSRSTDTQYF
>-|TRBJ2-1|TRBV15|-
TGTGCCACCAGCAGAGAGCTGGCGGGGAATGAGCAGTTCTTC
CATSRELAGNEQFF
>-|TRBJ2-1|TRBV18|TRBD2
TGTGCCAGCTCACCACCGGCGGGACTAGCGAACAATGAGCAGTTCTTC
CASSPPAGLANNEQFF
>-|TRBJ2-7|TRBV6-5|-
TGTGCCAGCAGTCAGTTAGGACAGAATTACGAGCAGTACTTC
CASSQLGQNYEQYF
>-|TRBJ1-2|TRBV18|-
TGTGCCAGCTCACCAGGCGTATCAGGTGGCTATGGCTACACCTTC
CASSPGVSGGYGYTF
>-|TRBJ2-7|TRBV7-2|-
TGTGCCAGCAGCTCCTCGTACCTCCGAGAGCAGTACTTC
CASSSSYLREQYF
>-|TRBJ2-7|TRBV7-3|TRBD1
TGTGCCAGCAGCTTAACAGGGACAGGGCGCGGCGAGCAGTACTTC
CASSLTGTGRGEQYF
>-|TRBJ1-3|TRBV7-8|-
TGTGCCAGCAGCCTCGGGACCAGCTCCTTCTCTGGAAACACCATATATTTT
CASSLGTSSFSGNTIYF